This is a list of T cell receptor beta chains from one sample in a study of blood T cell repertoires in COVID-19. Generated by immunoSEQ multiplex PCR, the TCRdb table keeps only in-frame clones and is missing some. The data show about 300,000 clones, with about 88% seen just once and over 1% held by the top ten. The specimen sequenced was peripheral blood. Receptors were obtained from a man aged 65 to 79 with acute or convalescent COVID-19. Each CDR3 is given without its conserved first and last residue. Fields, in order: clone size, V gene, J gene, CDR3 protein. Clone size is not always given. Where it is, it says once, few, many or a class for expanded clones.

abundance: NA
v_gene: TRBV6-2/TRBV6-3
j_gene: TRBJ2-7
CDR3aa: ASSLTETLGRY

abundance: NA
v_gene: TRBV10-3
j_gene: TRBJ1-4
CDR3aa: AMLGAAQTNEKLF

abundance: few
v_gene: TRBV5-4
j_gene: TRBJ2-3
CDR3aa: ASSSLAGSVADTQY

abundance: NA
v_gene: TRBV7-8
j_gene: TRBJ1-5
CDR3aa: ASSLEGGVSNQPQH

abundance: NA
v_gene: TRBV27
j_gene: TRBJ1-1
CDR3aa: ASSLTRDSSEAF

abundance: NA
v_gene: TRBV7-9
j_gene: TRBJ2-1
CDR3aa: ASVGTGGNEQF

abundance: NA
v_gene: TRBV18
j_gene: TRBJ2-7
CDR3aa: ASSPGQGIYEQY

abundance: NA
v_gene: TRBV6-1
j_gene: TRBJ2-7
CDR3aa: ASSAAVKTLNYEQY

abundance: NA
v_gene: TRBV29-1
j_gene: TRBJ1-2
CDR3aa: SVERASGAGYT

abundance: NA
v_gene: TRBV6-2/TRBV6-3
j_gene: TRBJ1-5
CDR3aa: ASSRMTGYSNQPQH

abundance: NA
v_gene: TRBV25-1
j_gene: TRBJ1-3
CDR3aa: ASSPVSGNTIY

abundance: NA
v_gene: TRBV29-1
j_gene: TRBJ2-7
CDR3aa: RQNYKTSSDEQY

abundance: NA
v_gene: TRBV10-3
j_gene: TRBJ1-6
CDR3aa: AIRGTGDSPLH

abundance: once
v_gene: TRBV5-8
j_gene: TRBJ2-7
CDR3aa: ASSLGAIYSYEQY

abundance: NA
v_gene: TRBV9
j_gene: TRBJ2-5
CDR3aa: ASSVSGVGETQY

abundance: NA
v_gene: TRBV4-3
j_gene: TRBJ1-6
CDR3aa: ASSHLGQGNSPLH

abundance: NA
v_gene: TRBV24-1
j_gene: TRBJ2-3
CDR3aa: ATSGEVTDTQY

abundance: NA
v_gene: TRBV2
j_gene: TRBJ2-1
CDR3aa: ASSDAGDEQF

abundance: NA
v_gene: TRBV28
j_gene: TRBJ1-2
CDR3aa: ASSWLRDWGGYT

abundance: once
v_gene: TRBV27
j_gene: TRBJ2-2
CDR3aa: ASSFKNTGELF

abundance: NA
v_gene: TRBV5-4
j_gene: TRBJ2-3
CDR3aa: ASSDRTSSTDTQY

abundance: NA
v_gene: TRBV7-2
j_gene: TRBJ2-7
CDR3aa: ASSLGSSSYEQY

abundance: NA
v_gene: TRBV21-1
j_gene: TRBJ1-2
CDR3aa: ASSKENRKFPFYGYT

abundance: NA
v_gene: TRBV29-1
j_gene: TRBJ1-3
CDR3aa: SATTGVFGNTIY

abundance: NA
v_gene: TRBV28
j_gene: TRBJ2-1
CDR3aa: ASSTLASSYNEQF

abundance: NA
v_gene: TRBV7-8
j_gene: TRBJ2-5
CDR3aa: ASSPGLAGGSWGTQY

abundance: NA
v_gene: TRBV7-2
j_gene: TRBJ2-1
CDR3aa: ASSSWGGSRDEQF

abundance: few
v_gene: TRBV3-1/TRBV3-2
j_gene: TRBJ1-3
CDR3aa: ASSQAGLGNTIY

abundance: once
v_gene: TRBV5-1
j_gene: TRBJ2-6
CDR3aa: ASSLRTSGGGANVLT

abundance: NA
v_gene: TRBV6-2/TRBV6-3
j_gene: TRBJ2-1
CDR3aa: ASSYPPLFAGVRNEQF

abundance: few
v_gene: TRBV7-9
j_gene: TRBJ1-1
CDR3aa: ASSTTANTEAF

abundance: NA
v_gene: TRBV28
j_gene: TRBJ2-5
CDR3aa: ASRSSGGETQY

abundance: NA
v_gene: TRBV6-2/TRBV6-3
j_gene: TRBJ2-7
CDR3aa: ASSFGQGSPPTEQY

abundance: NA
v_gene: TRBV19
j_gene: TRBJ1-2
CDR3aa: ASTPRPGAGYGYT

abundance: NA
v_gene: TRBV21-1
j_gene: TRBJ2-6
CDR3aa: ASAGENGANVLT

abundance: NA
v_gene: TRBV24-1
j_gene: TRBJ1-5
CDR3aa: ATSGAGNQPQH

abundance: NA
v_gene: TRBV5-4
j_gene: TRBJ1-6
CDR3aa: ASSPDSSRTSPLH

abundance: NA
v_gene: TRBV19
j_gene: TRBJ2-2
CDR3aa: ASSPGGTYTGELF

abundance: NA
v_gene: TRBV5-1
j_gene: TRBJ2-2
CDR3aa: ASSSRGDTGELF

abundance: NA
v_gene: TRBV27
j_gene: TRBJ1-4
CDR3aa: ASSFQGTGREKLF

abundance: once
v_gene: TRBV6-2/TRBV6-3
j_gene: TRBJ1-4
CDR3aa: ASSTRRGGTTNEKLF

abundance: few
v_gene: TRBV24-1
j_gene: TRBJ2-1
CDR3aa: ATSAISSASGRSYEQF

abundance: NA
v_gene: TRBV28
j_gene: TRBJ1-4
CDR3aa: ASSLEGAVPNEKLF

abundance: once
v_gene: TRBV28
j_gene: TRBJ1-1
CDR3aa: ASSTAIRAF